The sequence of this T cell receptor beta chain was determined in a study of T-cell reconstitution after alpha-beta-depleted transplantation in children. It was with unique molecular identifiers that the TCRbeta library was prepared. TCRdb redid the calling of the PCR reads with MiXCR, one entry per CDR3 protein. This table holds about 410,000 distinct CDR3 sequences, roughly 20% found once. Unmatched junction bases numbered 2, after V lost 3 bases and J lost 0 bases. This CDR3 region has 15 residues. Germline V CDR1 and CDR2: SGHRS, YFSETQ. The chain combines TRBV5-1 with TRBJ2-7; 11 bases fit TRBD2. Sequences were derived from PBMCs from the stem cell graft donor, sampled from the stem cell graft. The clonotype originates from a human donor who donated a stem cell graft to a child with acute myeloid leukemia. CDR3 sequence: CASSSTSGGSYEQYF. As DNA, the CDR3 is TGCGCCAGCAGCTCCACTAGCGGGGGCTCCTACGAGCAGTACTTC.